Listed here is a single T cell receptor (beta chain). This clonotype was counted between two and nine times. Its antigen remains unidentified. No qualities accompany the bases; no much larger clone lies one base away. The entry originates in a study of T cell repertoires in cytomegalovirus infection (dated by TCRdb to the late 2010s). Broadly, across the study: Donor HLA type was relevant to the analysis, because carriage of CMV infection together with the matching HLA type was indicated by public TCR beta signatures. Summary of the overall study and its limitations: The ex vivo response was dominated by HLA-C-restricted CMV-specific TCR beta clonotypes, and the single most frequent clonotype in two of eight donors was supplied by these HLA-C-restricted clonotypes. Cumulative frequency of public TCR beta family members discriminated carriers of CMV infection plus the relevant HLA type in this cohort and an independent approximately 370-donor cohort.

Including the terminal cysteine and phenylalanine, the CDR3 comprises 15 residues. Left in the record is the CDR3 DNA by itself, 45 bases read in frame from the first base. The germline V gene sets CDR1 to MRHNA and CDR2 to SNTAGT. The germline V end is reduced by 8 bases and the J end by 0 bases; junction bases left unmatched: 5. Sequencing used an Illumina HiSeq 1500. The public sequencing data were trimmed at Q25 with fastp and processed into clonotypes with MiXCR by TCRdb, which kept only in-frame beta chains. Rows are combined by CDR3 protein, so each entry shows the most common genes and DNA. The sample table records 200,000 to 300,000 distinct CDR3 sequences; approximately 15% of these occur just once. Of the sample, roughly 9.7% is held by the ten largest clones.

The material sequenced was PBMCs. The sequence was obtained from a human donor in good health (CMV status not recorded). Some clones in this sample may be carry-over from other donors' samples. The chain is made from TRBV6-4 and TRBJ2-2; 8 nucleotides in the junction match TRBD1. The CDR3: CASGPTGANTGELFF. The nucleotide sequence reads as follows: TGTGCCAGCGGACCGACAGGGGCGAACACCGGGGAGCTGTTTTTT.